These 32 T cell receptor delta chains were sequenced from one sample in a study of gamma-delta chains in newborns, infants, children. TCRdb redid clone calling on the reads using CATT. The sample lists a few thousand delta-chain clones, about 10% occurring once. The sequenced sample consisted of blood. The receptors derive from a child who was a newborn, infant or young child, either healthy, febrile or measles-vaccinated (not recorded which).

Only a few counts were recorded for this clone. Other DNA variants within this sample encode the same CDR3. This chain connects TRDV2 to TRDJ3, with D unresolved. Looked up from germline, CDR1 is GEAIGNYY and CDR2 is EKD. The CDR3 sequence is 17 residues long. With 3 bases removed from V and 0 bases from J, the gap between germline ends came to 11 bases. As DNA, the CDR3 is TGTGCCTGTGACCCGTTGCTAAGCTCCTGGGACACCCGACAGATGTTTTTC. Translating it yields CACDPLLSSWDTRQMFF.

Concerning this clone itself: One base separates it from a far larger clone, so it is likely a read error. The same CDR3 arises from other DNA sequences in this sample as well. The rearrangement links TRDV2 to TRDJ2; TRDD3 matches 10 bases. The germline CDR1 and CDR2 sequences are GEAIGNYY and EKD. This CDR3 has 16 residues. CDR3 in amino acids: CACDTVGDTLTAQLFF. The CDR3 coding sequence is TGTGCCTGTGACACCGTGGGGGATACTTTGACAGCACAACTCTTCTTC.

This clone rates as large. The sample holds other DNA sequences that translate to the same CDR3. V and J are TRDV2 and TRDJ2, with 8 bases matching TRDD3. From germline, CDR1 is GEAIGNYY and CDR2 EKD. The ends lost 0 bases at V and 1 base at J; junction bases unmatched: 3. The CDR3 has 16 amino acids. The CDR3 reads CACDTVGDHLTAQLFF. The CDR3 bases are TGTGCCTGTGACACCGTGGGGGATCATTTGACAGCACAACTCTTCTTT.

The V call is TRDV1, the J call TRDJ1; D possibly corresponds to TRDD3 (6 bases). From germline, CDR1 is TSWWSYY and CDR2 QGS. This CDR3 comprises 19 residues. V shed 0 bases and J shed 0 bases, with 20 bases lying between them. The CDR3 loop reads CALGELERVLGLYTDKLIF. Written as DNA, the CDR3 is TGTGCTCTTGGGGAACTAGAACGGGTACTGGGTCTATACACCGATAAACTCATCTTT.

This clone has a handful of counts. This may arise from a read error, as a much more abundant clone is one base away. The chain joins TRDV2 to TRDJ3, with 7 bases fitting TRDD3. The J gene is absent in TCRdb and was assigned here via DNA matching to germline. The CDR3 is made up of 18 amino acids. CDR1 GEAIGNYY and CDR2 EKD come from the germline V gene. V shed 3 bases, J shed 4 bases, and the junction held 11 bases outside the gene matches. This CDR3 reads CACDGWGETPWDTRQMFF. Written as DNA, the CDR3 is TGTGCCTGTGACGGCTGGGGGGAGACGCCATGGGACACCCGACAGATGTTTTTC.

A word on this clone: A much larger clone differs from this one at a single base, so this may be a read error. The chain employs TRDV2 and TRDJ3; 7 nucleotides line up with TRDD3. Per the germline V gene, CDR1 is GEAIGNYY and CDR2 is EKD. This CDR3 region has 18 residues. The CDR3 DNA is TGTGCCTGTGACACCGGGGATAAGAGCTCCTGGGACGCCCGACAGATGTTTTTC. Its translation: CACDTGDKSSWDARQMFF.

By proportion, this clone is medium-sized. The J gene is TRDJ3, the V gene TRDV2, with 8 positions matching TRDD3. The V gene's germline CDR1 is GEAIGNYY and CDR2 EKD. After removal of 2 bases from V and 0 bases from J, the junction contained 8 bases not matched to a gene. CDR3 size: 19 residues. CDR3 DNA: TGTGCCTGTGACATACTGGGGGTTAGGAGCTCCTGGGACACCCGACAGATGTTTTTC. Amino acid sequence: CACDILGVRSSWDTRQMFF.

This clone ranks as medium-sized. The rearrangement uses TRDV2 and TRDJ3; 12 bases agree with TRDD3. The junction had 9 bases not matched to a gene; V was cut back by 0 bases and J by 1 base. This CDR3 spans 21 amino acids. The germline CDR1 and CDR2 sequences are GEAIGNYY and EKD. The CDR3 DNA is TGTGCCTGTGACACCCTCGCCTGGGGGATACGCGGTTCCTGGGACACCCGACAGATGTTTTTC. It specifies CACDTLAWGIRGSWDTRQMFF.

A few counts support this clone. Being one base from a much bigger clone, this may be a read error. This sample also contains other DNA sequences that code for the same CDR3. This CDR3 reads CACDTISSWDTRQMFF. The CDR3 DNA follows: TGTGCCTGTGACACAATCAGCTCCTGGGACACCCGGCAGATGTTTTTC. The chain couples TRDV2 to TRDJ3, with D perhaps TRDD3 (5 bases). Germline V CDR1 and CDR2: GEAIGNYY, EKD. CDR3 length: 16 residues.

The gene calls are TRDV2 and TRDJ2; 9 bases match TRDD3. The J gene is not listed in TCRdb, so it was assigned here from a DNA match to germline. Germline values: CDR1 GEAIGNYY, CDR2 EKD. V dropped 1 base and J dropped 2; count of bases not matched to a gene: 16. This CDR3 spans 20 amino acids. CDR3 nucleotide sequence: TGTGCCTGTGACACGTGGCGGGGTGGGGGGGATACCAGGTTGACAGCACAACTCTTCTTT. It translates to CACDTWRGGGDTRLTAQLFF.

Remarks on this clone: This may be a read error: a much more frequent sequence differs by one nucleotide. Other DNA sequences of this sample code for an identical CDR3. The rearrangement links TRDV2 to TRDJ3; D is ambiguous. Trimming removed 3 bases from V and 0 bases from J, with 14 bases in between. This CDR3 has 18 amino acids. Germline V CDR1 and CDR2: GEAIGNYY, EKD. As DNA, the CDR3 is TGTGCCTGTGACGAGGGGCCCTCCCTCTCCTGGGACACCCGACAGATGTTTTTC. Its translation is CACDEGPSLSWDTRQMFF.

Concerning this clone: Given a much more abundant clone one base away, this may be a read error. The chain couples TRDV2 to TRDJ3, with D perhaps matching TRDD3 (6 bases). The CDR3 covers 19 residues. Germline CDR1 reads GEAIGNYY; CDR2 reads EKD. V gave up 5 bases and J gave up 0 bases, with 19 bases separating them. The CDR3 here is CACGSLELGGSWDTRQMFF. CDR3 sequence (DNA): TGTGCCTGTGGCTCCCTAGAGTTGGGGGGCTCCTGGGACACCCGACAGATGTTTTTC.

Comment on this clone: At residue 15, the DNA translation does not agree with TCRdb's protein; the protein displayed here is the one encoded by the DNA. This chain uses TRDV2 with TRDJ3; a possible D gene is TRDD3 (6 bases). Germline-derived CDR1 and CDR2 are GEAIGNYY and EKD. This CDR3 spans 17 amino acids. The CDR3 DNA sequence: TGTGCCTGTGACACCGGGGGGAGCTCCTGGGACACCCGACAGACGTTTTTC. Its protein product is CACDTGGSSWDTRQTFF.

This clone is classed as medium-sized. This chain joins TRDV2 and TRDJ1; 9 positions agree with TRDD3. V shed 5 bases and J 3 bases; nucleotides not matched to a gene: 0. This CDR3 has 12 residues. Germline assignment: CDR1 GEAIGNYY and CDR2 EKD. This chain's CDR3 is CACGGYADKLIF. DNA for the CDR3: TGTGCCTGTGGGGGATACGCCGATAAACTCATCTTT.

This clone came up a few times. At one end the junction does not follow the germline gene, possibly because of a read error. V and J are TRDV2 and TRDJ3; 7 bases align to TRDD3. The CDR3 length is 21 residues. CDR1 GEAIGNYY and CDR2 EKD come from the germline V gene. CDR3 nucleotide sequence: TGTGCCTGTGACACTTCCTCTCTGGGGGCCGCGTTCTCCTGGGACACCCGACAAATGTTTTTC. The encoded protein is CACDTSSLGAAFSWDTRQMFF.

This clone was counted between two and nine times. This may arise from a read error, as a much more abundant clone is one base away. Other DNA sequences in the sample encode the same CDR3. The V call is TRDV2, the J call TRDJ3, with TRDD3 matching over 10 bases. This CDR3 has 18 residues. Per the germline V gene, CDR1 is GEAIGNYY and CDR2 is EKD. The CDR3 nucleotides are TGTGCCTGTGACGGCTGGGGGGATACGCCATGGGACACCCGGCAGATGTTTTTC. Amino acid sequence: CACDGWGDTPWDTRQMFF.

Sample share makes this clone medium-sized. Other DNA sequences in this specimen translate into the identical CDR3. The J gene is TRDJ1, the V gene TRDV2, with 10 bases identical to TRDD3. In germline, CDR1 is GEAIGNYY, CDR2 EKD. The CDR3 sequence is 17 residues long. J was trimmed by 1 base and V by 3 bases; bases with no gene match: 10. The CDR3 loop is CACDFVLGDPLTDKLIF. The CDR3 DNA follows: TGTGCCTGTGACTTCGTACTGGGGGATCCCCTCACCGATAAACTCATCTTT.

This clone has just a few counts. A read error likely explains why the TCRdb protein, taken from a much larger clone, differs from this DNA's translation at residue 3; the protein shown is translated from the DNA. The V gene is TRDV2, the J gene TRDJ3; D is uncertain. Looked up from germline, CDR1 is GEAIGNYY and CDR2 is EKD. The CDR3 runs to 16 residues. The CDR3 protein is CARDTGLPWDTRQMFF. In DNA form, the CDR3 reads TGTGCCCGTGACACCGGGCTGCCCTGGGACACCCGACAGATGTTTTTC.

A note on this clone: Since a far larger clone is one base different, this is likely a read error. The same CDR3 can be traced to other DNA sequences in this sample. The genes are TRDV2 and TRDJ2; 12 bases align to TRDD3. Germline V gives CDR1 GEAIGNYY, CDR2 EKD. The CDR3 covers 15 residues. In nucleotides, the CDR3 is TGTGCCTGCGACATACTGGGGGATACGACAGCACAACTCTTCTTT. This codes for CACDILGDTTAQLFF.

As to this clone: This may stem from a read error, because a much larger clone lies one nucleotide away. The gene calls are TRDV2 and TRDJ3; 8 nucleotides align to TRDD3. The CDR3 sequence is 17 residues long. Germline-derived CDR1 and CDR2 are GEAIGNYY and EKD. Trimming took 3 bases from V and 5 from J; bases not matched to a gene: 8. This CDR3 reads CACDARGDSRDTRQMFF. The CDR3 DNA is TGTGCCTGTGACGCGCGGGGGGATAGCCGGGACACCCGACAGATGTTTTTC.

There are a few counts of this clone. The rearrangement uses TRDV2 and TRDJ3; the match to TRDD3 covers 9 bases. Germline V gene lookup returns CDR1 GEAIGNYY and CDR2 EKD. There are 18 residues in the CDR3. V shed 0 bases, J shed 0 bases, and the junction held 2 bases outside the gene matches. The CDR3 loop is CACDTGGYPSWDTRQMFF. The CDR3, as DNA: TGTGCCTGTGACACCGGGGGATACCCCTCCTGGGACACCCGACAGATGTTTTTC.

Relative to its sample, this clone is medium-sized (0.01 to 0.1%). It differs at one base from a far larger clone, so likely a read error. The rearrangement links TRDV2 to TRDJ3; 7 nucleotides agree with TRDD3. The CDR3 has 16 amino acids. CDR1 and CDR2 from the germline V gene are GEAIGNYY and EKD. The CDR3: CACDWGSSWDTRRMFF. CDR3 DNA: TGTGCCTGTGACTGGGGGAGCTCCTGGGACACCCGACGGATGTTTTTC.

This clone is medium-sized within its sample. CDR3 in DNA: TGTGCCTGTGACACCGTTCTTGGGGATTCAACACCTACGAGCTCCTGGGACACCCGACAGATGTTTTTC. Protein product: CACDTVLGDSTPTSSWDTRQMFF. The chain employs TRDV2 and TRDJ3; D might be TRDD3 (6 bases). Per the germline V gene, CDR1 is GEAIGNYY and CDR2 is EKD. CDR3 length: 23 residues. Trimming removed 0 bases from V and 0 bases from J, with 26 bases in between.

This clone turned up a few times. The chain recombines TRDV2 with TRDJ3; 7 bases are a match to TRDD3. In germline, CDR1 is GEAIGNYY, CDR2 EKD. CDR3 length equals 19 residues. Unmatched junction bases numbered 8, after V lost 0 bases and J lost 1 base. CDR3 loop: CACDTPGYGGSWDTRQMFF. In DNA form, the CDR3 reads TGTGCCTGTGACACCCCCGGATACGGTGGGTCCTGGGACACCCGACAGATGTTTTTC.

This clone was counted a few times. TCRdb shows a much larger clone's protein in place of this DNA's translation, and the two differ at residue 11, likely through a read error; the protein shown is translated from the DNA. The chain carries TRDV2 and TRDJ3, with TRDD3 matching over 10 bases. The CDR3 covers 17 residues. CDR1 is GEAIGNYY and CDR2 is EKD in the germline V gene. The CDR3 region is CACDTGGYSWGTRQMFF. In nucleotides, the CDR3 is TGTGCCTGTGACACTGGGGGATACTCCTGGGGCACCCGACAGATGTTTTTC.

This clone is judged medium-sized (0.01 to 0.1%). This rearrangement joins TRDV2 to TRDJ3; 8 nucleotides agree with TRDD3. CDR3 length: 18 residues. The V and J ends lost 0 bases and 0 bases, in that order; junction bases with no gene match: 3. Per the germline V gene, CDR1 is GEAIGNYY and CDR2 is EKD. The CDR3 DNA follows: TGTGCCTGTGACACCGGCTGGGGGAGCTCCTGGGACACCCGACAGATGTTTTTC. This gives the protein CACDTGWGSSWDTRQMFF.

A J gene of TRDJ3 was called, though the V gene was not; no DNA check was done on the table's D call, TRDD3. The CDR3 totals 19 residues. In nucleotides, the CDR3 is TGTGCCTGTGCCACCGTACTGGGGGATACCAACTGGGCCACCCGACAGATGTTTTTC. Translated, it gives CACATVLGDTNWATRQMFF.

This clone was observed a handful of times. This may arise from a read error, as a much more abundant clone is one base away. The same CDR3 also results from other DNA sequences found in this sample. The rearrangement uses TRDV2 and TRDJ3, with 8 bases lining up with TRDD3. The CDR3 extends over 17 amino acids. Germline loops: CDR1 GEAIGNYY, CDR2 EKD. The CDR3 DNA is TGTGCCTGCGACACTGGGGGCCACTCCTGGGACACCCGACAGATGTTTTTC. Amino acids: CACDTGGHSWDTRQMFF.

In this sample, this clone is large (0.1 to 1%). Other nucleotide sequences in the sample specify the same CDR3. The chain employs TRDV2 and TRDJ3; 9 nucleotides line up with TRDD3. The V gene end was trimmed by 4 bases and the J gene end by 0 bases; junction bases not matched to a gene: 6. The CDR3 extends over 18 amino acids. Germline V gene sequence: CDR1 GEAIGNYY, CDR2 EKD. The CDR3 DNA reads TGTGCCTGTGATACTGGGGGACCCAGCTCCTGGGACACCCGACAGATGTTTTTC. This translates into CACDTGGPSSWDTRQMFF.

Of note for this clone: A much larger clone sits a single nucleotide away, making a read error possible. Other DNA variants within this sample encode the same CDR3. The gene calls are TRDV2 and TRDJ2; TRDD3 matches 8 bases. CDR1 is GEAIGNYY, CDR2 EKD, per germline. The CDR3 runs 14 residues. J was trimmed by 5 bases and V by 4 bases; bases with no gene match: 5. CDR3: CACDTVGDTAQLFF. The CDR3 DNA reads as TGTGCCTGTGATACGGTGGGGGATACAGCACAACTCTTCTTT.

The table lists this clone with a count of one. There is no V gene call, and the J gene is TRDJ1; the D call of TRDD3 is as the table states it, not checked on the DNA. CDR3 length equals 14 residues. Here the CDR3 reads CACALLGDPDKRIF. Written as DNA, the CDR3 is TGTGCCTGTGCCTTACTGGGGGATCCCGATAAACGCATCTTT.

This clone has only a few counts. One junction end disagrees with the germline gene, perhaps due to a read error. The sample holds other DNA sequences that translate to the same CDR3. The DNA of the CDR3 is TGTGCCTGTGACAATACTGGGGGTTTTTCCTGGGACACCCGGCAGATGTTTTTC. Translation gives CACDNTGGFSWDTRQMFF. The gene calls are TRDV2 and TRDJ3, with 8 bases matching TRDD3. CDR1 is GEAIGNYY and CDR2 is EKD in the germline V gene. This CDR3 contains 18 residues.